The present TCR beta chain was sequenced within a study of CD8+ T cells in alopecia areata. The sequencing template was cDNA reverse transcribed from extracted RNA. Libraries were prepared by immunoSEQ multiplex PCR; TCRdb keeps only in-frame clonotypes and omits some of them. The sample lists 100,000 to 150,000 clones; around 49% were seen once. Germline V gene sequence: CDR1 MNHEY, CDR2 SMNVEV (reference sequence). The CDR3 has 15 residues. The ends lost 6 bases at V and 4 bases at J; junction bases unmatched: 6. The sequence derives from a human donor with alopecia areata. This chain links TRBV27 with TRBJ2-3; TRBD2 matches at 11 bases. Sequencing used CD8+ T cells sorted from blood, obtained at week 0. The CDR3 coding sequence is TGTGCCAGCAGCACTAGCGGGGGAAGCGCAGATACGCAGTATTTT. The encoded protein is CASSTSGGSADTQYF.